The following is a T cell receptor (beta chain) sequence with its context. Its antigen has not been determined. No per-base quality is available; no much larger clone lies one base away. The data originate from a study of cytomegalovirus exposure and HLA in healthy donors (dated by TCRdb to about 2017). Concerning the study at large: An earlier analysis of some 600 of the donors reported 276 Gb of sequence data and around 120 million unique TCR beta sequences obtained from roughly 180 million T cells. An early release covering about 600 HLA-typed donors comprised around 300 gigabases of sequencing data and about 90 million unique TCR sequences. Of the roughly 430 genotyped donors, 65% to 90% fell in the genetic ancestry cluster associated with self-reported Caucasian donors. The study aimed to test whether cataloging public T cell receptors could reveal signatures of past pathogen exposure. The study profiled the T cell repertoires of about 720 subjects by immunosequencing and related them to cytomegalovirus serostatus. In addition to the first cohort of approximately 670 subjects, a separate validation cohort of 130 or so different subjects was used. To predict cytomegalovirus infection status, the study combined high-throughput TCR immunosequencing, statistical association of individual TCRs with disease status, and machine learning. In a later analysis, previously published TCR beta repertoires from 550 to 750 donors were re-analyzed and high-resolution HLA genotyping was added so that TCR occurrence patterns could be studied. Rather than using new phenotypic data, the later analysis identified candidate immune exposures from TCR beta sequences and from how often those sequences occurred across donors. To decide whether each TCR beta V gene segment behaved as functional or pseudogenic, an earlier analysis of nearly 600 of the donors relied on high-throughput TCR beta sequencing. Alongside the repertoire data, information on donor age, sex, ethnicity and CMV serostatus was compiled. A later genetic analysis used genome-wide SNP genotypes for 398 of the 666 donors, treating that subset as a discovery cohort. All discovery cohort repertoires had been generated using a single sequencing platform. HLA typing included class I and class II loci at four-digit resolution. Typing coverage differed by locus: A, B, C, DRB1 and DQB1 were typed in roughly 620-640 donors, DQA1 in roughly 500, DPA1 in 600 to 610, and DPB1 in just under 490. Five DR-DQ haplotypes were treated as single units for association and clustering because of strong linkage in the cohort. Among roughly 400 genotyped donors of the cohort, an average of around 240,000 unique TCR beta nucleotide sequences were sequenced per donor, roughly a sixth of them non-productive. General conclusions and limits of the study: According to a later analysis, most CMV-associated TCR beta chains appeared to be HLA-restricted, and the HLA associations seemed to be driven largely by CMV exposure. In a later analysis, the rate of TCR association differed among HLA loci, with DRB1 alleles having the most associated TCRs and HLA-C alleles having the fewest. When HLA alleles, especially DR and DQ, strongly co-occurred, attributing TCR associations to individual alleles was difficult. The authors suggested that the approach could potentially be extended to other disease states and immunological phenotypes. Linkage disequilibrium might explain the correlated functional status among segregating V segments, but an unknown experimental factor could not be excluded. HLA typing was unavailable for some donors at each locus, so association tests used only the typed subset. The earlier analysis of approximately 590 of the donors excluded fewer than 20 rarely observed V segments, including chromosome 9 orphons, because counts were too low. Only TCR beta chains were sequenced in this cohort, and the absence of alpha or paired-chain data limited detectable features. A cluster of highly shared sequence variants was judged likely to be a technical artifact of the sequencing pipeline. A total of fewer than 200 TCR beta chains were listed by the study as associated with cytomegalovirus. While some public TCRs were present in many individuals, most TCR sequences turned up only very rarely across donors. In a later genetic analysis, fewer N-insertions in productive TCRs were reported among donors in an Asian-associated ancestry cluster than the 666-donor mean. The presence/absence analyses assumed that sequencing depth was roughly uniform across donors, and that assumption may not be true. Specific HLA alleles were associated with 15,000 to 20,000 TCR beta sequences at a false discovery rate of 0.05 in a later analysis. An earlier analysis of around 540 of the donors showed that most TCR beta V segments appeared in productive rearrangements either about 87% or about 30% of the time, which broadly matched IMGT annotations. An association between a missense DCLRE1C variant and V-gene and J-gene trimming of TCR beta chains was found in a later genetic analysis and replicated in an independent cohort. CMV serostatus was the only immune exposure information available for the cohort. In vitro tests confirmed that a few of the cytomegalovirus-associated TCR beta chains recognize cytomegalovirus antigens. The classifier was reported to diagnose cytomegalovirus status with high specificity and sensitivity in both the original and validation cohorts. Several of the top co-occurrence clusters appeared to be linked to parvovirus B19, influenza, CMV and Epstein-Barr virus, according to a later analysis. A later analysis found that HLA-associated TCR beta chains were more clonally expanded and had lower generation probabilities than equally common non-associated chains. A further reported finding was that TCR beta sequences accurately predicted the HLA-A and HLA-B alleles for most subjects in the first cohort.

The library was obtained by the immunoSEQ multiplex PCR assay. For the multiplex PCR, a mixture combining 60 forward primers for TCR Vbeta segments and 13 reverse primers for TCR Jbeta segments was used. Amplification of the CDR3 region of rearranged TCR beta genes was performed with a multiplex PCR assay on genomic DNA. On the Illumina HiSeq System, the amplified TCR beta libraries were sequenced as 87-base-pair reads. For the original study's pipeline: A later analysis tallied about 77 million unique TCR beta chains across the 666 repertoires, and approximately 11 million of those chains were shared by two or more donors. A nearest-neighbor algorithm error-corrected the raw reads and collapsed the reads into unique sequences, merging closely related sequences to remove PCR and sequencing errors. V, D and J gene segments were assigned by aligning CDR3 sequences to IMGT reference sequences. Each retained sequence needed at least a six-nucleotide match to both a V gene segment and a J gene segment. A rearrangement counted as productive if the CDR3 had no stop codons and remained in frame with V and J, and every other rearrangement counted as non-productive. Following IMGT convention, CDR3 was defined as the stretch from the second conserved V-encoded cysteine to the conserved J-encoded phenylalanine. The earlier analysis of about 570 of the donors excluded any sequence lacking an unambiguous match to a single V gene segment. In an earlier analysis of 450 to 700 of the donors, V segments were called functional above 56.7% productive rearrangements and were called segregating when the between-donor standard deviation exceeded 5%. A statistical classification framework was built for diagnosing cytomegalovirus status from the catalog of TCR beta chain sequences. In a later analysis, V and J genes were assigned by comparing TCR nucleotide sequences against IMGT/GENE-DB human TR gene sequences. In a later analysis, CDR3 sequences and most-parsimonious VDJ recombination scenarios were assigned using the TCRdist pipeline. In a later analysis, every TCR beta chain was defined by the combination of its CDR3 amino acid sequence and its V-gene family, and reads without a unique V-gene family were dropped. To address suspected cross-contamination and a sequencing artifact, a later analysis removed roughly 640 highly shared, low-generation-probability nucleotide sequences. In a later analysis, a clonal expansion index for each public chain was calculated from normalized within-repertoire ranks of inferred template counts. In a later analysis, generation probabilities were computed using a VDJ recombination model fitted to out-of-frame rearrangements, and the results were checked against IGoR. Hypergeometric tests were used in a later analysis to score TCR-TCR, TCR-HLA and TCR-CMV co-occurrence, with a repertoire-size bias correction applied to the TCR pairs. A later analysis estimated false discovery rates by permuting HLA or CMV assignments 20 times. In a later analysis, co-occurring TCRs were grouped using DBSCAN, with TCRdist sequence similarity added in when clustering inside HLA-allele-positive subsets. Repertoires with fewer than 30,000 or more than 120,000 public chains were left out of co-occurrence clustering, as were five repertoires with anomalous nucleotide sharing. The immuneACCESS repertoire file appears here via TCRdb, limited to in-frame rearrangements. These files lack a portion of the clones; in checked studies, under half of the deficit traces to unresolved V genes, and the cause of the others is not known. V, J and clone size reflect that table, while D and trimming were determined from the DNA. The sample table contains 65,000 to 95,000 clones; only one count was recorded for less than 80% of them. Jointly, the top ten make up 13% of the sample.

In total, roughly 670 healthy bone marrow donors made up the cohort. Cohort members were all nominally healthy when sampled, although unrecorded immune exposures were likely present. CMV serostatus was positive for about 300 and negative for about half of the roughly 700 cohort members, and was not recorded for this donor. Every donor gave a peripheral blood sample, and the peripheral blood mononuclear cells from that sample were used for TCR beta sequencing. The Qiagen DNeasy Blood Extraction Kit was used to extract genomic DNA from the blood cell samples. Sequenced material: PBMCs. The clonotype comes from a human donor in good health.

The sequence in DNA is TGTGCCAGCAGCAAAGGGGGGGGGAGCTTAGTCTTC. This yields the protein CASSKGGGSLVF. Here the chain combines TRBV21-1 and TRBJ2-1; the tabulated D call, TRBD2, remains unverified against the DNA. TRBV21-1 is marked as a pseudogene. Including the terminal cysteine and phenylalanine, the CDR3 comprises 12 residues. Only CDR3 DNA remains: 36 bases, in frame from the first base.